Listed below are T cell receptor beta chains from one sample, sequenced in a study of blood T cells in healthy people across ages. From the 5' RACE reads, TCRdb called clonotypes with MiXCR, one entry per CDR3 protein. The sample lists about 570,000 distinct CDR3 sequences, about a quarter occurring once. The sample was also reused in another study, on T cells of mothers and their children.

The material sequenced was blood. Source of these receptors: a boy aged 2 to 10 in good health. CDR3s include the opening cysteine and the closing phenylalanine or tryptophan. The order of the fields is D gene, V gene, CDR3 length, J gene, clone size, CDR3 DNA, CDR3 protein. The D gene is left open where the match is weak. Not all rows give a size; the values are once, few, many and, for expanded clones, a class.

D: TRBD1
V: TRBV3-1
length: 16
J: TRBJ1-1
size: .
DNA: TGTGCCAGCAGCCAACCAGGGGGGGGGATGAACACTGAAGCTTTCTTT
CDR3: CASSQPGGGMNTEAFF

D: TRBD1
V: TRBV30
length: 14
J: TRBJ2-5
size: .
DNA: TGTGCCTGGAGTGTCCCCCACAGGGGGGAGACCCAGTACTTC
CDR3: CAWSVPHRGETQYF

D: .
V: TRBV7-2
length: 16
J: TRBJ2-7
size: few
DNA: TGTGCCAGCAGCTTAGTGGGGAGCAATAATCCGGACGAGCAGTACTTC
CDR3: CASSLVGSNNPDEQYF

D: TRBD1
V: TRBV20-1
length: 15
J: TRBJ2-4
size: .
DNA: TGCAGTGCTCCCACAGGGGGCGCAGGCAAAAACATTCAGTACTTC
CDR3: CSAPTGGAGKNIQYF

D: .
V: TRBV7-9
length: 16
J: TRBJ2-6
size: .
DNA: TGTGCCAGCACCAGGGAGGATCACTCTGGGGCCAACGTCCTGACTTTC
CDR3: CASTREDHSGANVLTF

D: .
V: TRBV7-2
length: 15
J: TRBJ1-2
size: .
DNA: TGTGCCAGCAGCTTAGCGCCGCAAGCTAACTATGGCTACACCTTC
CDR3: CASSLAPQANYGYTF

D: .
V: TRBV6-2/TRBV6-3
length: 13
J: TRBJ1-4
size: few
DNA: TGTGCCAGCGGGACCACAACTAGTGAAAAACTGTTTTTT
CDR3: CASGTTTSEKLFF

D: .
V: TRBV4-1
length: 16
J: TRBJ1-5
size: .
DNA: TGCGCCAGCAGCCAAGTCGCCGGTTATAGCAATCAGCCCCAGCATTTT
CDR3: CASSQVAGYSNQPQHF

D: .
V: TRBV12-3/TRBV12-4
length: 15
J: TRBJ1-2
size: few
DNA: TGTGCCAGCAGTCCTCATGGGTTTGGTAGCTATGGCTACACCTTC
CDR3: CASSPHGFGSYGYTF

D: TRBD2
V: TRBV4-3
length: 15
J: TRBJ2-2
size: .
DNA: TGCGCCAGCAGCCAAGATAAACTAGCGCTCGGGGAGCTGTTTTTT
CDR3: CASSQDKLALGELFF

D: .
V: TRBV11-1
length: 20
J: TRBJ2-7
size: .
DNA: TGTGCCAGCAGCTTAGTGGCTTTATCCGGGTGGAAAGGGAACACCTACGAGCAGTACTTC
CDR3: CASSLVALSGWKGNTYEQYF

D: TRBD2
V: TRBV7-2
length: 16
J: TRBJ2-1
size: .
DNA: TGTGCCAGCAGCTCCCAAGGCGGGGGGGTCTACAATGAGCAGTTCTTC
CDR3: CASSSQGGGVYNEQFF

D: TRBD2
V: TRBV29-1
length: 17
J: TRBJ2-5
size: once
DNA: TGCAGCGTAGAGGGACTAGCGGGAGTCTGGGTCCAAGAGACCCAGTACTTC
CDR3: CSVEGLAGVWVQETQYF

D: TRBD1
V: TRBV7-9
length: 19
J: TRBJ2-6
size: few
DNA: TGTGCCAGCAGCTTAGCGGTACGGACAGGAAACTCTGGGGCCAACGTCCTGACTTTC
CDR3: CASSLAVRTGNSGANVLTF